Listed below are T cell receptor beta chains from one sample, sequenced in a study of OX40 agonist ivuxolimab in advanced cancers. TCRdb's table, derived via immunoSEQ multiplex PCR, lists solely in-frame clones and lacks some. The repertoire holds more than 50,000 clones, with 86% as singletons. The sequenced sample was CD4+ or CD8+ T cells sorted from blood, obtained in a trial of the OX40 agonist ivuxolimab. All receptors come from an adult with an advanced solid tumor such as melanoma, head and neck, liver or kidney cancer. Each CDR3 is given with its conserved first and last residue. D genes are given only for firm matches. The listing skips clone size in some rows; elsewhere it reads once, few, many or a size class.

v_gene	len	d_gene	j_gene	abundance	CDR3aa	CDR3nt
TRBV19	15	TRBD2	TRBJ2-3	.	CASSPGLERADTQYF	TGTGCCAGTAGCCCTGGACTAGAGAGGGCAGATACGCAGTATTTT
TRBV7-2	13	.	TRBJ2-7	.	CASSLGFGGEQYF	TGTGCCAGCAGCTTAGGCTTCGGAGGCGAGCAGTACTTC
TRBV10-3	13	.	TRBJ2-7	.	CAISAVQYYEQYF	TGTGCCATCAGTGCTGTCCAATACTACGAGCAGTACTTC
TRBV29-1	14	.	TRBJ2-6	.	CSVAGTPGANVLTF	TGCAGCGTCGCCGGGACTCCTGGGGCCAACGTCCTGACTTTC
TRBV9	14	TRBD1	TRBJ1-2	.	CASSAATGPYGYTF	TGTGCCAGCAGCGCCGCGACAGGGCCCTATGGCTACACCTTC
TRBV2	11	.	TRBJ1-2	.	CASSEFQDDTF	TGTGCCAGCAGTGAGTTCCAGGACGACACCTTC
TRBV15	15	.	TRBJ1-6	.	CATSRVRAGVSPLHF	TGTGCCACCAGCAGAGTGAGGGCAGGGGTTTCACCCCTCCACTTT
TRBV5-1	16	.	TRBJ1-4	.	CASSLQAPGPGEKLFF	TGCGCCAGCAGCTTGCAAGCACCAGGGCCGGGAGAAAAACTGTTTTTT
TRBV6-5	12	.	TRBJ2-7	.	CASSRDPYEQYF	TGTGCCAGCAGCCGGGATCCCTACGAGCAGTACTTC
TRBV7-2	15	.	TRBJ1-4	.	CASSQRTSPNEKLFF	TGTGCCAGCAGCCAGAGGACGTCTCCTAATGAAAAACTGTTTTTT
TRBV11-2	14	.	TRBJ2-5	once	CASSFWQGQETQYF	TGTGCCAGCAGCTTTTGGCAGGGCCAAGAGACCCAGTACTTC
TRBV5-1	16	.	TRBJ1-1	.	CASSLAITGQDTEAFF	TGCGCCAGCAGCTTGGCAATTACAGGTCAAGACACTGAAGCTTTCTTT
TRBV10-3	12	.	TRBJ1-6	.	CAISAEVSPLHF	TGTGCCATCAGTGCTGAGGTTTCACCCCTCCACTTT
TRBV19	13	.	TRBJ1-2	.	CASSKDRNYGYTF	TGTGCCAGTAGTAAGGACAGAAACTATGGCTACACCTTC
TRBV5-1	15	.	TRBJ2-1	.	CASSLAGLRENEQFF	TGCGCCAGCAGCTTGGCCGGGCTCCGGGAAAATGAGCAGTTCTTC
TRBV9	15	TRBD1	TRBJ2-3	.	CASMRGTGLTDTQYF	TGTGCCAGCATGAGAGGGACAGGCCTCACAGATACGCAGTATTTT
TRBV28	13	.	TRBJ2-7	.	CASRKQVPYEQYF	TGTGCCAGCAGAAAACAGGTTCCCTACGAGCAGTACTTC
TRBV7-9	15	TRBD1	TRBJ2-5	.	CASSWGTGGMETQYF	TGTGCCAGCAGCTGGGGGACAGGGGGCATGGAGACCCAGTACTTC
TRBV5-1	12	.	TRBJ1-3	few	CASRGEGNTIYF	TGCGCCAGCAGAGGGGAAGGAAACACCATATATTTT
TRBV5-1	17	TRBD1	TRBJ1-4	.	CASSPDRGTGSNEKLFF	TGCGCCAGCAGCCCCGACCGTGGGACAGGCTCTAATGAAAAACTGTTTTTT
TRBV6-1	14	TRBD1	TRBJ1-5	.	CASTIRDRDQPQHF	TGTGCCAGCACAATCCGGGACAGAGATCAGCCCCAGCATTTT
TRBV5-4	14	TRBD2	TRBJ2-1	once	CASFPRGLDHEQFF	TGTGCCAGCTTCCCCCGGGGACTAGACCATGAGCAGTTCTTC
TRBV6-4	18	.	TRBJ2-5	.	CASSSRGAVRDNQETQYF	TGTGCCAGCAGTTCCCGGGGTGCAGTTCGGGACAACCAAGAGACCCAGTACTTC
TRBV5-4	14	.	TRBJ2-5	.	CASSWGANQETQYF	TGTGCCAGCAGCTGGGGGGCTAACCAAGAGACCCAGTACTTC
TRBV7-9	15	TRBD1	TRBJ1-5	.	CASSSQGAGNQPQHF	TGTGCCAGCAGCTCCCAGGGGGCCGGGAATCAGCCCCAGCATTTT
TRBV5-1	16	TRBD2	TRBJ2-2	.	CASSLLAGSNTGELFF	TGCGCCAGCAGCTTGCTAGCGGGGTCGAACACCGGGGAGCTGTTTTTT
TRBV29-1	13	.	TRBJ2-5	.	CSVAPRGDETQYF	TGCAGCGTTGCCCCCAGGGGTGACGAGACCCAGTACTTC
TRBV10-3	13	TRBD1	TRBJ1-4	few	CATKQGAGEKLFF	TGTGCCACAAAACAGGGGGCTGGTGAAAAACTGTTTTTT
TRBV4-2	15	TRBD1	TRBJ1-5	.	CASSQDRTGWQPQHF	TGTGCCAGCAGCCAAGACAGGACAGGGTGGCAGCCCCAGCATTTT
TRBV6-5	15	.	TRBJ2-7	.	CASSASGPPIREQYF	TGTGCCAGCAGTGCTTCCGGCCCACCGATTCGCGAGCAGTACTTC
TRBV19	14	.	TRBJ2-5	.	CASSTQGAWETQYF	TGTGCCAGTAGTACCCAGGGCGCGTGGGAGACCCAGTACTTC
TRBV15	17	TRBD1	TRBJ1-6	.	CATSRGFPGQGNSPLHF	TGTGCCACCAGCAGAGGGTTCCCGGGACAGGGGAATTCACCCCTCCACTTT
TRBV18	15	.	TRBJ2-1	.	CASSPSNRGGNEQFF	TGTGCCAGCTCACCATCAAACAGGGGAGGCAATGAGCAGTTCTTC
TRBV5-5	12	.	TRBJ1-1	.	CASSSQGVEAFF	TGTGCCAGCAGCTCCCAGGGTGTGGAAGCTTTCTTT
TRBV28	12	.	TRBJ1-2	once	CASSLEGYGYTF	TGTGCCAGCAGCTTGGAAGGCTATGGCTACACCTTC